The clone carrying this T cell receptor delta chain was seen a handful of times. The antigen is not known. This probably arose from a read error, given a far larger clone one base away. Other nucleotide sequences from this sample produce the same CDR3. TCRdb called clones anew from the multiplex PCR reads with CATT. The profile covers roughly 93,000 delta-chain clones, with almost 1.5% appearing a single time and roughly 9.5% taken by the ten largest. The entry originates in a study of γδ T cells in repeated Plasmodium falciparum infection. Overall study: Donors were malaria-exposed Malian children or age- and gender-matched Australian children. Over approximately 640 days, donors received four mosquito-bite P. falciparum NF54 infections. Each infection was followed by sampling at 21 days, plus baseline and some pre-infection draws. Study-level points and caveats: Vdelta2-negative gammadelta repertoires, largely Vdelta1+, seemingly showed infection-driven waves of new clonal selection.

The CDR3 is made up of 23 amino acids. CDR1 TSWWSYY and CDR2 QGS come from the germline V gene. Gammadelta T cells were flow-sorted from PBMC into Vgamma9/Vdelta2+ and Vdelta2-negative populations for bulk analysis. The chain couples TRDV1 to TRDJ1, with 7 bases matching TRDD3. The J gene was not available in TCRdb and was assigned here by matching the DNA to germline segments. This clonotype originated in a pool of human donors (malaria-infected and uninfected, not separated). Specimen: gamma-delta T cells from blood. The CDR3 here is CALGESHFPRLGPMTPYTDKLIF. CDR3 in DNA: TGTGCTCTTGGGGAATCCCACTTCCCCCGACTGGGGCCGATGACCCCATACACCGACAAACTCATCTTT.